This T cell receptor (beta chain) emerged from a study of blood T cells in healthy people across ages. Primed by a sample-barcoded 5' primer and a J-beta primer mix, a second PCR proceeded for 7 to 11 cycles. TCRdb re-called the 5' RACE reads through MiXCR, storing one row per CDR3 protein. The repertoire has 1.8 million or so distinct CDR3 sequences, more than 35% of them found once; the top ten carry 20% to 25%. Trimming shortened V by 4 bases and J by 2 bases, and 6 bases separated the two germline ends. Germline values: CDR1 ENHRY, CDR2 SYGVKD. This CDR3 has 12 residues. The sequence was obtained from a human donor in good health. The J gene is TRBJ2-7, the V gene TRBV10-3, with D perhaps TRBD1 or TRBD2 (5 bases each). What was sequenced was blood. In DNA form, the CDR3 reads TGTGCCATCAGTGGGGGACCCTACGAGCAGTACTTC. This sequence encodes CAISGGPYEQYF.